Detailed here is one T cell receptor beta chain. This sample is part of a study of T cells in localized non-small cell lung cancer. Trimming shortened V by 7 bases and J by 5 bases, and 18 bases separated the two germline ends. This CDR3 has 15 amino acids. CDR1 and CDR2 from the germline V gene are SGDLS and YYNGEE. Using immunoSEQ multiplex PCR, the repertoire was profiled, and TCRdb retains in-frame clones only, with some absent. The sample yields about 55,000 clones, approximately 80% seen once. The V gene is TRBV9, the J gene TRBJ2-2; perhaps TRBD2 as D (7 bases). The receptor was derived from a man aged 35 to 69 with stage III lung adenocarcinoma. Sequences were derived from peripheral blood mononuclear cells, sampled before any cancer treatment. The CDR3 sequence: CASERGAGGTGELFF. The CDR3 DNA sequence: TGTGCCAGCGAACGGGGGGCTGGAGGAACCGGGGAGCTGTTTTTT.